These T cell receptor beta chains were read from a single sample in a study of blood T cells in healthy people across ages. MiXCR was run by TCRdb on the 5' RACE reads, yielding one entry per CDR3 protein. The data show some 780,000 distinct CDR3 sequences, approximately 60% seen once. The sequencing input was blood. Source of these receptors: a man aged 35-49 years in good health. The CDR3 runs from the conserved cysteine through the conserved F or W. A D gene is named only where the DNA matches it firmly. Clone size, where shown, is once, few, many, or a class for clones that have expanded.

cdr3_nt,cdr3_aa,clone_size,d_call,v_call,j_call
TGCGCCAGCAGCCAAGATAATTACCGACCGACCCGGCCCTACAATGAGCAGTACTTC,CASSQDNYRPTRPYNEQYF,-,-,TRBV4-3,TRBJ2-7
TGTGCCAGCAGCTTAATTAGGTCCAGGAGCGTCGGTGAGCAGTTCTTC,CASSLIRSRSVGEQFF,once,-,TRBV7-3,TRBJ2-1
TGTGCCAGCAGTCCCCCGAATCTACGAGGAGCCTACGAGCAGTACTTC,CASSPPNLRGAYEQYF,few,-,TRBV12-3/TRBV12-4,TRBJ2-7
TGTGCCAGCAGTTACTCACCGAACGGGAGGGAAGAGACCCAGTACTTC,CASSYSPNGREETQYF,few,TRBD2,TRBV6-5,TRBJ2-5
TGTGCCAGCAGCCAAGGTGGAGGGGTCTACAATGAGCAGTTCTTC,CASSQGGGVYNEQFF,-,-,TRBV3-1,TRBJ2-1
TGCAGCGTTGGAATGACAGGGGGCGCCCCAAGTGGCTACACCTTC,CSVGMTGGAPSGYTF,few,TRBD1,TRBV29-1,TRBJ1-2
TGTGCCAGCAGTGCCAAGCGGGGGGGGGAGCTGTTTTTT,CASSAKRGGELFF,-,TRBD2,TRBV27,TRBJ2-2
TGCAGTGCCCCCTCCCCGGACAGCACTGAAGCTTTCTTT,CSAPSPDSTEAFF,few,-,TRBV20-1,TRBJ1-1
TGTGCCAGCAGCCGGAGCGGGGGGTTCGCCAAAAACATTCAGTACTTC,CASSRSGGFAKNIQYF,few,TRBD2,TRBV7-8,TRBJ2-4
TGTGCCAGCAGTGACGGAACTAGGGCCACCGGGGAGCTGTTTTTT,CASSDGTRATGELFF,-,-,TRBV28,TRBJ2-2
TGCAGTGTCCCAGGGGCGGTGAACACTGAAGCTTTCTTT,CSVPGAVNTEAFF,-,-,TRBV20-1,TRBJ1-1
TGCAGTGCGGAAACTCCTCTAGCGGGGGGGCAGGATGAGCAGTTCTTC,CSAETPLAGGQDEQFF,few,TRBD2,TRBV20-1,TRBJ2-1
TGTGCCAGCAGCCCCCCAGGGATGGGGAATCAGCCCCAGCATTTT,CASSPPGMGNQPQHF,-,-,TRBV7-2,TRBJ1-5
TGTGCCACCAGTGATTTGGAATCGAGCACAGATACGCAGTATTTT,CATSDLESSTDTQYF,-,-,TRBV24-1,TRBJ2-3
TGTGCCACCAGTTCGCGGGAGGGTGTTTACTACAATGAGCAGTTCTTC,CATSSREGVYYNEQFF,-,TRBD2,TRBV24-1,TRBJ2-1
TGTGCCAGCACGGGACAGGGGGCCCACGAGCAGTACTTC,CASTGQGAHEQYF,few,TRBD1,TRBV28,TRBJ2-7
TGTGCCAGCAGCCGACCGGGACAGGTGAACACTGAAGCTTTCTTT,CASSRPGQVNTEAFF,-,TRBD1,TRBV3-1,TRBJ1-1
TGCAGTGCTAGCCTCAGGGTATCCGAGACCCAGTACTTC,CSASLRVSETQYF,once,-,TRBV20-1,TRBJ2-5
TGTGCCAGCAGCGAAGGACATTTCGACGAGCAGTACTTC,CASSEGHFDEQYF,-,-,TRBV9,TRBJ2-7
TGTGCCAGCAGGGACCGGGACGGGCACCTCCAAGAGACCCAGTACTTC,CASRDRDGHLQETQYF,-,-,TRBV9,TRBJ2-5
TGCAGTGCTGTCGATGCGGGGCGGGCCACAGATACGCAGTATTTT,CSAVDAGRATDTQYF,many,-,TRBV20-1,TRBJ2-3
TGTGCCAGCAGCTTAGATGCAGCGGGATACCAAGAGACCCAGTACTTC,CASSLDAAGYQETQYF,-,TRBD2,TRBV7-6,TRBJ2-5
TGTGCTAGTGGTTTGGTAGGTTTATTCGGGGACAGGCGAACCTTCTATGGCTACACCTTC,CASGLVGLFGDRRTFYGYTF,few,TRBD1,TRBV12-5,TRBJ1-2
TGTGCCACCAGTGATTCGCAGGTCGCCCCCGATGAGCAGTTCTTC,CATSDSQVAPDEQFF,-,-,TRBV24-1,TRBJ2-1
TGTGCCAGCAGCGCACATGCTCCCGGGACAGGGGATGGCTACACCTTC,CASSAHAPGTGDGYTF,few,TRBD1,TRBV9,TRBJ1-2
TGCGCCAGCAGCTTTTCCCGGGCTGCGGGATCCTACGAGCAGTACTTC,CASSFSRAAGSYEQYF,-,-,TRBV5-1,TRBJ2-7
TGTGCCAGCAGTTTTAGTGCCGGGGAGCTGTTTTTT,CASSFSAGELFF,few,-,TRBV27,TRBJ2-2
TGTGCCAGCAGCCGAGACAGATGGACTGAAGCTTTCTTT,CASSRDRWTEAFF,-,-,TRBV14,TRBJ1-1